A single sample gave rise to the 21 T cell receptor beta chains below, sequenced in a study of monozygotic twins with inflammatory bowel disease. From its re-call of the 5' RACE reads, TCRdb lists each CDR3 protein once, without DNA. In all, the sample yields fewer than 150,000 distinct CDR3 sequences. Specimen: blood. The receptors stem from a human donor with ulcerative colitis or Crohn's disease, or a healthy co-twin of an affected twin (not recorded which).

The chain links TRBV20-1 to TRBJ2-1; no DNA is available, so the TRBD1 call from TCRdb remains unchecked. CDR1 is DFQATT and CDR2 is SNEGSKA in the germline V gene (reference sequence). This CDR3 comprises 13 residues. The chain's CDR3 is CSASQGYYNEQFF.

This sequence joins TRBV4-2 and TRBJ2-7. Germline CDR1 is LGHNA and CDR2 is YNFKEQ. CDR3 length: 14 amino acids. Here the CDR3 reads CASSQEHASYEQYF.

V is TRBV7-3 and J is TRBJ2-7. The germline gives CDR1 SGHTA, CDR2 FQGTGA. The CDR3 sequence is 14 residues long. The CDR3 loop reads CASSLSGNSYEQYF.

This chain links TRBV4-3 with TRBJ2-2. This CDR3 is 15 amino acids long. Germline CDR1 and CDR2: LGHNA and YSLEER. CDR3 sequence reads: CASSQDPIGVGELFF.

The rearrangement links TRBV5-1 to TRBJ2-7; TCRdb's assignment of TRBD2 cannot be checked, as there is no DNA. The CDR3 has 16 residues. The germline V gene encodes CDR1 SGHRS and CDR2 YFSETQ. The CDR3 here is CASSLAPSGGSYEQYF.

V is TRBV7-2 and J is TRBJ1-2. CDR1 and CDR2 from the germline V gene are SGHTA and FQGNSA. This CDR3 region has 16 residues. Here the CDR3 reads CASSLARSGSLYGYTF. Full variable domain (rest looked up from reference TRBV7-2 and TRBJ1-2): GAGVSQSPSNKVTEKGKDVELRCDPISGHTALYWYRQSLGQGLEFLIYFQGNSAPDKSGLPSDRFSAERTGGSVSTLTIQRTQQEDSAVYLCASSLARSGSLYGYTFGSGTRLTVV.

The rearrangement links TRBV7-7 to TRBJ2-5; TCRdb reports TRBD1, a call that lacks DNA to check it against. Germline loops: CDR1 SSHAT, CDR2 FNYEAQ (reference sequence). The CDR3 is 13 amino acids. CDR3: CASGRNGGETQNF.

The chain carries TRBV29-1 and TRBJ2-3. CDR1 is SQVTM, CDR2 ANQGSEA, per germline. The CDR3 is 11 residues long. CDR3 sequence: CSVDFPAHKYF.

The chain carries TRBV20-1 and TRBJ1-4; TCRdb lists TRBD1, though no DNA is available to test this call. CDR3 length: 13 amino acids. CDR1 is DFQATT, CDR2 SNEGSKA, per germline (reference sequence). The CDR3 sequence is CSAMGGRFGKLFF.

This chain joins TRBV29-1 and TRBJ2-7; the TRBD1 assignment by TCRdb is unverifiable without DNA. This CDR3 spans 12 amino acids. The germline V gene encodes CDR1 SQVTM and CDR2 ANQGSEA. The CDR3 reads CSVQGPPYEQYF.

The genes are TRBV6-1 and TRBJ1-6; TCRdb calls TRBD1, which cannot be checked without DNA. Germline-derived CDR1 and CDR2 are MNHNS and SASEGT. The CDR3 is 14 residues long. CDR3 region: CAIKTGTGDSPLHF.

The V call is TRBV29-1, the J call TRBJ1-3. This CDR3 is 14 amino acids long. Germline values: CDR1 SQVTM, CDR2 ANQGSEA. The CDR3 spells CSVDDGLPGNTIYF. The full variable domain, its missing parts supplied by reference TRBV29-1 and TRBJ1-3, is SAVISQKPSRDICQRGTSLTIQCQVDSQVTMMFWYRQQPGQSLTLIATANQGSEATYESGFVIDKFPISRPNLTFSTLTVSNMSPEDSSIYLCSVDDGLPGNTIYFGEGSWLTVV.

The rearrangement joins TRBV7-8 to TRBJ2-7; lacking DNA, the TRBD1 call made by TCRdb goes unchecked. The V gene's germline CDR1 is SGHVS and CDR2 FQNEAQ. CDR3 length equals 15 residues. The CDR3 loop is CASSPAGTPTYEQYF.

V gene TRBV7-2 combines with J gene TRBJ2-1; TCRdb picks TRBD1, but there is no DNA to check that call. The CDR3 runs 11 residues. The germline CDR1 and CDR2 sequences are SGHTA and FQGNSA. CDR3 protein: CASSPGRREFF.

This rearrangement joins TRBV12-3 or TRBV12-4 to TRBJ2-2; TCRdb returns TRBD1, unconfirmable since there is no DNA. The CDR3 covers 16 residues. CDR3 sequence: CASSSDRARRTGELFF.

The CDR3 is CASSLRPGLAGSSYEQYF. The rearrangement uses TRBV3-1 and TRBJ2-7; absent DNA, TCRdb's TRBD2 call cannot be checked. CDR1 and CDR2 (germline): LGHDT, YNNKEL (reference sequence). The CDR3 runs 18 residues.

The chain uses TRBV6-2 or TRBV6-3 and TRBJ1-1; the D gene TCRdb calls, TRBD1, cannot be checked with no DNA. The CDR3 is 13 residues long. Germline values: CDR1 MNHEY, CDR2 SVGEGT. The chain's CDR3 is CASGQGFGTEAFF.

The V gene is TRBV12-3 or TRBV12-4, the J gene TRBJ1-5. This CDR3 is 11 amino acids long. CDR3 residues: CASSYNQPQHF.

This chain links TRBV7-2 with TRBJ2-5; TCRdb gives TRBD2 as the D gene, but with no DNA this cannot be confirmed. The germline gives CDR1 SGHTA, CDR2 FQGNSA. The CDR3 spans 15 residues. CDR3 amino acids: CASSKGTARGETQYF.

The chain carries TRBV19 and TRBJ2-7. CDR1 LNHDA and CDR2 SQIVND come from the germline V gene (reference sequence). The CDR3 is 11 residues long. This chain's CDR3 is CASTGNYEQYF.

This sequence joins TRBV5-1 and TRBJ2-7; TCRdb reports TRBD1, a call that lacks DNA to check it against. There are 14 residues in the CDR3. Germline V gene data show CDR1 as SGHRS and CDR2 as YFSETQ. This CDR3 reads CASSLDSPVREQYF.